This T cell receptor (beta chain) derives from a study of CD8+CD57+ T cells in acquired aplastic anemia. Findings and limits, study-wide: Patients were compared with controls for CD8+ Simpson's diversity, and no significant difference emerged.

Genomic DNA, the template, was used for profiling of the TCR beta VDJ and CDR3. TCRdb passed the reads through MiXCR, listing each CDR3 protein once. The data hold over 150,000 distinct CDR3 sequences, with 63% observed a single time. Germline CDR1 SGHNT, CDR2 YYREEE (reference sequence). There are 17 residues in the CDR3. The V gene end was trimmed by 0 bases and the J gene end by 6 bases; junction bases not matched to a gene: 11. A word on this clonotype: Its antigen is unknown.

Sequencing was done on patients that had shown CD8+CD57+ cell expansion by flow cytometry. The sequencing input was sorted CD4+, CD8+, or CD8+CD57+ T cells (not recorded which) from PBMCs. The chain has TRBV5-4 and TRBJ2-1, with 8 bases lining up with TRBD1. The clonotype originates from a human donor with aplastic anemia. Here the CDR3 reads CASSLAPLQGDGNEQFF. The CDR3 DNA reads TGTGCCAGCAGCTTGGCCCCTCTACAGGGGGATGGCAATGAGCAGTTCTTC.